The next 10 T cell receptor beta chains were all read from a single sample in a study of early stage breast cancer tumors. Repertoires were generated with immunoSEQ multiplex PCR, while TCRdb's copy carries only in-frame clones and drops some. The table records about 25,000 clones, about 70% of them present only once. Sequenced material: breast tumor tissue. The receptors stem from a person in their 60s with breast cancer.

The chain links TRBV27 to TRBJ2-2; D unresolved. The germline gives CDR1 MNHEY, CDR2 SMNVEV (reference sequence). The CDR3 spans 15 residues. Between the trimmed V and J ends, which lost 2 bases and 1 base, there was a span of 8 bases. CDR3 sequence (DNA): TGTGCCAGCAGTTTAGTGAGACAGAACACCGGGGAGCTGTTTTTT. Residues: CASSLVRQNTGELFF.

V usage is TRBV6-6 and J usage is TRBJ2-3, with TRBD2 identical over 13 bases. The CDR3 extends over 15 amino acids. Trimming at V came to 5 bases and at J to 4 bases, leaving 3 bases not matched to a gene. From germline, CDR1 is MNHNY and CDR2 SVGAGI (reference sequence). This CDR3 reads CASSGLAGVADTQYF. In nucleotides, the CDR3 is TGTGCCAGCAGTGGACTAGCGGGAGTCGCAGATACGCAGTATTTT.

The chain uses TRBV4-1 and TRBJ2-4, with D perhaps TRBD2 (6 bases). The germline V gene encodes CDR1 MGHRA and CDR2 YSYEKL. The V gene lost 0 bases and the J gene lost 7 bases, with 19 bases spanning the gap. CDR3 length equals 17 residues. The CDR3 reads CASSQDGLQAAGNIQYF. The CDR3 DNA follows: TGCGCCAGCAGCCAAGACGGGCTGCAGGCCGCGGGGAACATTCAGTACTTC.

The chain links TRBV2 to TRBJ1-5; maybe TRBD1 (5 bases). CDR1 and CDR2 from the germline V gene are SNHLY and FYNNEI. The CDR3 extends over 15 amino acids. V lost 4 bases to trimming and J lost 7 bases, with 17 bases between them. The CDR3 DNA reads as TGTGCCAGCAGTGGTCAGGGTCAGGAAGGGCAGCCCCAGCATTTT. Amino acids: CASSGQGQEGQPQHF. Combining the CDR3 with reference TRBV2 and TRBJ1-5 gives the whole variable domain EPEVTQTPSHQVTQMGQEVILRCVPISNHLYFYWYRQILGQKVEFLVSFYNNEISEKSEIFDDQFSVERPDGSNFTLKIRSTKLEDSAMYFCASSGQGQEGQPQHFGDGTRLSIL.

The rearrangement links TRBV9 to TRBJ2-3; the D gene is possibly TRBD1 (5 bases). The CDR3 spans 14 residues. From germline, CDR1 is SGDLS and CDR2 YYNGEE. Deletions cut 4 bases from V and 5 bases from J, with 14 bases between. The CDR3 region has the DNA TGTGCCAGCAGCCCCCCAGGGTCAAGAGATACGCAGTATTTT. This codes for CASSPPGSRDTQYF.

This clone has more than one count but fewer than ten. This rearrangement joins TRBV10-3 to TRBJ2-1; no reliable D call. Per germline, CDR1 ENHRY and CDR2 SYGVKD. The CDR3 runs 13 residues. Trimming left V 8 bases short and J 4 bases short, with 12 bases between. DNA for the CDR3: TGTGCCATCTTGAGACTGGATTACAATGAGCAGTTCTTC. Amino acids: CAILRLDYNEQFF.

The chain combines TRBV2 with TRBJ2-2, with TRBD1 matching 7 bases. The length of the CDR3 is 15 residues. The V and J ends lost 4 bases and 5 bases, in that order; junction bases with no gene match: 7. Germline CDR1 is SNHLY and CDR2 is FYNNEI. The CDR3: CASSGDRARTGELFF. In DNA, the CDR3 is TGTGCCAGCAGTGGAGACAGGGCTAGGACCGGGGAGCTGTTTTTT. The full variable domain, in which reference TRBV2 and TRBJ2-2 provide the parts outside the CDR3, is EPEVTQTPSHQVTQMGQEVILRCVPISNHLYFYWYRQILGQKVEFLVSFYNNEISEKSEIFDDQFSVERPDGSNFTLKIRSTKLEDSAMYFCASSGDRARTGELFFGEGSRLTVL.

The V and J genes are TRBV5-4 and TRBJ2-7; tentatively, D is TRBD2 (5 bases). Germline CDR1 is SGHNT and CDR2 is YYREEE (reference sequence). This CDR3 is 16 amino acids long. CDR3 protein: CASAPEPYRGGFEQYF. DNA for the CDR3: TGTGCTTCGGCCCCGGAACCCTACCGAGGCGGGTTCGAGCAGTACTTC.

Relative to its sample, this clone is hyperexpanded (1% or more). The rearrangement links TRBV19 to TRBJ1-2; 9 bases map to TRBD1. The germline gives CDR1 LNHDA, CDR2 SQIVND (reference sequence). V lost 4 bases to trimming and J lost 8 bases; unmatched junction nucleotides: 11. The CDR3 covers 15 residues. The CDR3 nucleotides are TGTGCCAGTAGTAGCCTCCTGGGACAGGGTCACGGCTACACCTTC. This translates into CASSSLLGQGHGYTF.

This clone was detected ten times or more. The rearrangement joins TRBV18 to TRBJ1-1, with 7 bases aligning to TRBD1. Germline lookup yields CDR1 KGHSH and CDR2 LQKENI. The CDR3 totals 16 residues. V was pared by 2 bases and J by 0 bases, with 6 bases of the junction left unmatched. CDR3 amino acids: CASSPGQGQMNTEAFF. The CDR3 DNA sequence: TGTGCCAGCTCACCAGGGCAGGGACAGATGAACACTGAAGCTTTCTTT.